This T cell receptor (beta chain) appears in the sequencing data of a study of T cells after yellow fever vaccination. Turning to the study itself: Libraries from low-cell-number fractions were prepared with the SMART-Seq v4 Ultra Low Input RNA kit.

V shed 8 bases and J 6 bases; nucleotides not matched to a gene: 9. Germline V gene data show CDR1 as SEHNR and CDR2 as FQNEAQ (reference sequence). The CDR3 loop spans 14 amino acids. This clonotype was picked up a small number of times. Its antigen is undetermined. Study results and limitations: FACS-sorted repertoires might harbor abundant contaminating clonotypes from the bulk population. Reappearance after the booster was observed for most primary-vaccination clones (roughly 96% CD4, roughly 88% CD8).

MiXCR, applied by TCRdb to the 5' RACE reads, yields one record per CDR3 protein. The repertoire holds 250,000 or so distinct CDR3 sequences, around 6.7% seen once, with roughly 1% in the top ten. This sequence joins TRBV7-9 and TRBJ1-4, with 7 positions matching TRBD1. The sample consisted of CD4+ T cells sorted from PBMCs, taken on the day of the yellow fever booster vaccination. The receptor was isolated from a man under 40 who received the YFV17D yellow fever vaccine. The CDR3 here is CASLEQGTDEKLFF. For the CDR3, the DNA is TGTGCCAGCTTAGAACAGGGGACGGATGAAAAACTGTTTTTT.